This T cell receptor (beta chain) was found in a study of blood T cell repertoires in COVID-19. Looking at the study overall: The United States, Italy and Spain provided the acute and convalescent COVID-19 samples. In each case, the material was cDNA or gDNA derived from T cells, B-cell-depleted T cells, or PBMCs.

Allocation to cohorts depended on clinical history reported by the participants. In the source study's methods: Amplifying reference gene primers gave estimates of nucleated cell counts. Only in-frame clones appear in the TCRdb table, and some are missing; sequencing was by immunoSEQ multiplex PCR. V and J calls and clone size follow that table, whereas D and trimming were derived from the DNA. The sample has fewer than 250,000 clones; approximately 85% are singletons. J gave up 5 bases and V 7 bases, and 6 bases lay outside the gene matches. The CDR3 is 14 amino acids. CDR1 MNHEY and CDR2 SMNVEV come from the germline V gene (reference sequence).

The sequencing sample was made of PBMCs or T cells enriched from blood (not recorded which). The rearrangement joins TRBV27 to TRBJ2-1, with 9 bases that match TRBD2. This TCR was recovered from a woman aged 50 to 60 with acute COVID-19. The CDR3 DNA reads as TGTGCCAGCAAGCTAGCGGGGCCGAACAATGAGCAGTTCTTC. Amino acid sequence: CASKLAGPNNEQFF.